These T cell receptor beta chains were read from a single sample in a study of regulatory T cells in long-lasting Graves disease. TCRdb independently ran MiXCR on the multiplex PCR reads; one entry per CDR3 protein. The repertoire holds over 450,000 distinct CDR3 sequences, with about 11% as singletons. These data were also filed under a second study, of T cells in Graves' hyperthyroidism and ophthalmopathy.

The sample in question was peripheral blood mononuclear cells (PBMCs), obtained at new diagnosis, from a patient treated with antithyroid drugs. Receptors were obtained from a woman aged 30 to 39 with Graves disease. Both conserved end residues are trimmed from each CDR3.

V gene	CDR3 length	J gene	CDR3 protein
TRBV20-1	12	TRBJ1-1	SARAVGQGTEAF
TRBV6-5	12	TRBJ2-5	ASSYRERQETQY
TRBV6-5	11	TRBJ1-1	ASSYSYAGEAF
TRBV29-1	13	TRBJ2-7	SVGGPSPKSYEQY
TRBV27	12	TRBJ2-1	ASSPTTQGNEQF
TRBV20-1	12	TRBJ2-1	SARVGHIYNEQF
TRBV12-3/TRBV12-4	12	TRBJ2-7	ASSLGPAIYEQY
TRBV9	13	TRBJ2-7	ASSVGNRESYEQY
TRBV4-1	12	TRBJ2-7	ASSHRQGGYEQY
TRBV12-3/TRBV12-4	12	TRBJ2-7	ASSRQGSGYEQY
TRBV2	11	TRBJ2-7	ASNWVSPNEQY
TRBV12-3/TRBV12-4	12	TRBJ2-1	ASSDMSSYNEQF
TRBV20-1	11	TRBJ2-7	SAGLTGLNEQY
TRBV20-1	13	TRBJ2-5	SAAVGGPQGETQY
TRBV29-1	10	TRBJ1-1	SGTGGATEAF
TRBV19	14	TRBJ2-1	ASSIDNGAGHNEQF